The T cell receptor (beta chain) under discussion was sequenced for a study of T-cell reconstitution after alpha-beta-depleted transplantation in children. With 5 bases clipped from V and 5 bases from J, the junction kept 8 bases outside the gene matches. CDR3 length: 14 residues. Germline V gene sequence: CDR1 LGHDT, CDR2 YNNKEL (reference sequence). The library targeted TCRbeta and was prepared with unique molecular identifiers. TCRdb independently ran MiXCR on the PCR reads; one entry per CDR3 protein. The sample holds fewer than 550,000 distinct CDR3 sequences, roughly an eighth seen once. Here the sequenced sample was PBMCs, mostly from graft donor cells, taken 180 days after TCRalphabeta/CD19-depleted stem cell transplant. The origin of this receptor is a female patient between 2 and 10 years old who had a stem cell transplant for aplastic anemia, so the T cells may come from the graft donor. The chain joins TRBV3-1 to TRBJ1-1, with 7 positions matching TRBD1. This CDR3 reads CASSYRQGRTEAFF. CDR3 coding DNA: TGTGCCAGCAGCTACCGACAGGGTCGGACTGAAGCTTTCTTT.